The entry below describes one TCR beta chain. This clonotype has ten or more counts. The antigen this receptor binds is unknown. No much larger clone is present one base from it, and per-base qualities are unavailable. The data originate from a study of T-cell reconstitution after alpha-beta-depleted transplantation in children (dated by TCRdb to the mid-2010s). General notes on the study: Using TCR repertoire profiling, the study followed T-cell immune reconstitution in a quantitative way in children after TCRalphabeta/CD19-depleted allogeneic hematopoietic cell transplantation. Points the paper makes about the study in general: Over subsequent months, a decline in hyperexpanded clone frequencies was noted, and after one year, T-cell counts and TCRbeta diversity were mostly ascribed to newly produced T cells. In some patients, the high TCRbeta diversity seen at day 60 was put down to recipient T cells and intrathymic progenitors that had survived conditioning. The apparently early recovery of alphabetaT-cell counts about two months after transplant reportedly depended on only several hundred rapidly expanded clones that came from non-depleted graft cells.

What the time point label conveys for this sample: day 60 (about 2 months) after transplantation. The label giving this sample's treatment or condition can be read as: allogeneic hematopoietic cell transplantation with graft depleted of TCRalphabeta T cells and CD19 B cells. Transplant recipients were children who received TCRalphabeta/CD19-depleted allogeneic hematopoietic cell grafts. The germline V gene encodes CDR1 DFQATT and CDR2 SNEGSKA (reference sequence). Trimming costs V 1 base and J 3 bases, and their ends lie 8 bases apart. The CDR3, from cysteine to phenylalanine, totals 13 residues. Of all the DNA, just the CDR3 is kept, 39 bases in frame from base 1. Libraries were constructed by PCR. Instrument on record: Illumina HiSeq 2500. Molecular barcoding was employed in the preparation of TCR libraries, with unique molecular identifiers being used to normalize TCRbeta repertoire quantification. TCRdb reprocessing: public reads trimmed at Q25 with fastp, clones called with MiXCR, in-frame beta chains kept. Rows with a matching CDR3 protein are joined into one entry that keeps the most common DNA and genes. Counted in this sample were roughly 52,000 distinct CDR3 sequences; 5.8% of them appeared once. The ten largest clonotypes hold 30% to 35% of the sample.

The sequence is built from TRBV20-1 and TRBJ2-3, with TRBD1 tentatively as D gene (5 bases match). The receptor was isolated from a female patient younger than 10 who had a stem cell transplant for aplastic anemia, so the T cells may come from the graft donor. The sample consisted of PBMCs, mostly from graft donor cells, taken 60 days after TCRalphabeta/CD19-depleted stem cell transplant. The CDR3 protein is CSARAQETDTQYF. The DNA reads TGCAGTGCTAGAGCACAGGAGACAGATACGCAGTATTTT.